A single sample is the source of the 23 T cell receptor beta chains below, sequenced in a study. MiXCR, run by TCRdb on the RT-PCR reads, gives a single entry per CDR3 protein. The repertoire holds fewer than 800,000 distinct CDR3 sequences, with approximately 14% as singletons. Sequenced input: memory CD4+ T cells from blood. Every receptor here comes from a female donor in good health, serving as a healthy control.

The chain joins TRBV4-2 to TRBJ2-2; 9 positions match TRBD1. In germline, CDR1 is LGHNA, CDR2 YNFKEQ. The CDR3 is 15 residues long. With 6 bases clipped from V and 6 bases from J, the junction kept 8 bases outside the gene matches. The CDR3 DNA sequence: TGTGCCAGCAGTCACATCGACAGGGGGGCCGGGGAGCTGTTTTTT. It codes for CASSHIDRGAGELFF.

The chain has TRBV18 and TRBJ1-1, with a weak D call TRBD1 (6 bases). The CDR3 totals 14 residues. Germline values: CDR1 KGHSH, CDR2 LQKENI. V was pared by 3 bases and J by 1 base, with 9 bases between. The CDR3 region is CASSPRDTNTEAFF. The CDR3, as DNA: TGTGCCAGCTCACCCCGGGACACGAACACTGAAGCTTTCTTT. Looking up the rest from reference TRBV18 and TRBJ1-1 gives the full variable domain: NAGVMQNPRHLVRRRGQEARLRCSPMKGHSHVYWYRQLPEEGLKFMVYLQKENIIDESGMPKERFSAEFPKEGPSILRIQQVVRGDSAAYFCASSPRDTNTEAFFGQGTRLTVV.

V gene TRBV21-1 combines with J gene TRBJ2-1; the table names TRBD2, a call not compared with the DNA. TRBV21-1 is recorded as a pseudogene. The CDR3 is 14 residues long. The DNA for the CDR3 is TGTGCCAGCAGCAACGCCCGGACTGTACGCGAGCAGTTCTTC. This encodes CASSNARTVREQFF.

The chain links TRBV7-8 to TRBJ2-5, with D possibly TRBD1 on 5 matching bases. The V gene lost 2 bases and the J gene lost 2 bases, with 12 bases spanning the gap. Looked up from germline, CDR1 is SGHVS and CDR2 is FQNEAQ. The CDR3 length is 15 residues. The CDR3 reads CASSLSGQIQETQYF. CDR3 nucleotides: TGTGCCAGCAGCTTATCAGGACAAATACAAGAGACCCAGTACTTC.

V and J are TRBV5-6 and TRBJ2-7; D is ambiguous. The V and J ends lost 1 base and 3 bases respectively, with 11 bases between them. The germline V gene has CDR1 SGHDT and CDR2 YYEEEE. The CDR3 is made up of 14 amino acids. CDR3 region: CASSLQPDSYEQYF. The CDR3 DNA follows: TGTGCCAGCAGCTTGCAACCGGATAGCTACGAGCAGTACTTC.

This clonotype has only a few counts. The CDR3 nucleotides read TGTGCCAGCAGCTTCTGGACAGGGGGAATTCAGCCCCAGCATTTT. It yields the protein CASSFWTGGIQPQHF. The chain has TRBV28 and TRBJ1-5; 10 bases are shared with TRBD1. V was pared by 6 bases and J by 6 bases, with 8 bases of the junction left unmatched. Per the germline V gene, CDR1 is MDHEN and CDR2 is SYDVKM. The CDR3 covers 15 residues.

This chain links TRBV24-1 with TRBJ1-2; no clear D. The CDR3 runs to 13 residues. Germline-derived CDR1 and CDR2 are KGHDR and SFDVKD. Trimming pared 8 bases from V and 5 bases from J, leaving 14 bases between. The CDR3 here is CATIVGETYGYTF. The CDR3 nucleotides are TGTGCCACCATTGTGGGAGAAACTTATGGCTACACCTTC.

This clonotype was detected many times. The J gene is TRBJ2-2, the V gene TRBV27; TRBD1 agrees at 10 bases. The CDR3 contains 15 residues. J lost 7 bases, V lost 4 bases, and 6 bases had no gene match. CDR1 is MNHEY and CDR2 is SMNVEV in the germline V gene (reference sequence). Here the CDR3 reads CASSSRDRGGGELFF. In DNA, the CDR3 is TGTGCCAGCAGTTCCCGGGACAGGGGTGGCGGGGAGCTGTTTTTT.

This clonotype has a count of ten or more. The rearrangement uses TRBV6-5 and TRBJ2-7, with D perhaps TRBD1 (5 bases). In germline, CDR1 is MNHEY, CDR2 SVGAGI. The length of the CDR3 is 16 residues. Trimming took off 2 bases at V and 0 bases at J, with 14 bases between the two ends. This CDR3 reads CASSYGKGRHSYEQYF. As DNA, the CDR3 is TGTGCCAGCAGTTACGGGAAGGGGCGGCACTCCTACGAGCAGTACTTC.

In this sample, this clonotype turned up a few times. The chain links TRBV19 to TRBJ1-1; 7 positions agree with TRBD1. The CDR3 runs 20 residues. V lost 4 bases to trimming and J lost 0 bases; unmatched junction nucleotides: 20. Germline-derived CDR1 and CDR2 are LNHDA and SQIVND (reference sequence). CDR3 protein: CASSTPPGRGRPTMNTEAFF. CDR3 bases: TGTGCCAGTAGTACCCCTCCCGGGAGGGGGCGACCTACGATGAACACTGAAGCTTTCTTT. The full variable domain, completed using reference TRBV19 and TRBJ1-1, is DGGITQSPKYLFRKEGQNVTLSCEQNLNHDAMYWYRQDPGQGLRLIYYSQIVNDFQKGDIAEGYSVSREKKESFPLTVTSAQKNPTAFYLCASSTPPGRGRPTMNTEAFFGQGTRLTVV.

The DNA of the CDR3 is TGTGCCAGCAGCCCCGGGACTAGGGTTGAGCAGTTCTTC. It yields the protein CASSPGTRVEQFF. The genes are TRBV7-9 and TRBJ2-1; TRBD2 matches at 8 bases. CDR1 and CDR2 (germline): SEHNR, FQNEAQ (reference sequence). Trimming removed 5 bases from V and 9 bases from J; junction bases left unmatched: 6. This CDR3 comprises 13 residues.

This clonotype was seen more than once but under ten times. This chain uses TRBV7-9 with TRBJ2-3, with 12 positions matching TRBD2. The germline V gene encodes CDR1 SEHNR and CDR2 FQNEAQ (reference sequence). V trimming: 7 bases; J trimming: 3 bases; junction bases outside the gene matches: 8. The CDR3 totals 16 residues. CDR3 in amino acids: CASTETSGSGTDTQYF. Written as DNA, the CDR3 is TGTGCCAGCACCGAGACTAGCGGGAGTGGAACAGATACGCAGTATTTT.

There are a few counts of this clonotype. The CDR3 DNA follows: TGTGCCACCAGTGACTTGGGGCGGGAGGGGGATACGCAGTATTTT. It translates to CATSDLGREGDTQYF. J is TRBJ2-3 and V is TRBV24-1; 9 positions agree with TRBD2. Germline CDR1 is KGHDR and CDR2 is SFDVKD. The CDR3 consists of 15 residues. After removal of 4 bases from V and 6 bases from J, the junction contained 7 bases not matched to a gene.

This clonotype occurred many times. The chain couples TRBV20-1 to TRBJ2-1, with 7 bases matching TRBD2. Germline V gene sequence: CDR1 DFQATT, CDR2 SNEGSKA (reference sequence). The V segment lost 0 bases and the J segment 0 bases; nucleotides outside the gene matches: 8. The CDR3 runs to 17 residues. CDR3: CSARDMRGRISYNEQFF. CDR3 nucleotides: TGCAGTGCTAGAGATATGCGCGGGAGAATCTCCTACAATGAGCAGTTCTTC.

This chain links TRBV6-2 or TRBV6-3 with TRBJ1-1; tentative D call: TRBD1 (6 bases). This CDR3 is built from 17 residues. CDR1 is MNHEY, CDR2 SVGEGT, per germline. V was cut by 2 bases and J by 4 bases, with 20 bases left in between. The CDR3 sequence is CASSYARDTLWSTEAFF. The CDR3 region has the DNA TGTGCCAGCAGTTACGCCCGGGACACCCTATGGAGCACTGAAGCTTTCTTT.

This clonotype was detected only a few times. CDR3 region: CASTGLAGGSWSYNEQFF. The DNA for the CDR3 is TGTGCCAGCACCGGACTAGCGGGAGGGTCTTGGTCCTACAATGAGCAGTTCTTC. This chain uses TRBV2 with TRBJ2-1; 15 bases match TRBD2. The trim removed 7 bases at V and 1 base at J, leaving 8 bases unmatched. The germline V gene has CDR1 SNHLY and CDR2 FYNNEI. This CDR3 is 18 amino acids long.

This clonotype was picked up a small number of times. This rearrangement joins TRBV15 to TRBJ2-3, with a weak D call TRBD2 (8 bases). There are 18 residues in the CDR3. V dropped 3 bases and J dropped 4 bases, with 23 bases sitting between them. Looked up from germline, CDR1 is LNHNV and CDR2 is YYDKDF (reference sequence). The CDR3 DNA is TGTGCCACCAGCAGGGGGACAGAGGGAAGCGGGAGATCAGATACGCAGTATTTT. It specifies CATSRGTEGSGRSDTQYF. Full variable domain (remainder filled in from reference TRBV15 and TRBJ2-3): DAMVIQNPRYQVTQFGKPVTLSCSQTLNHNVMYWYQQKSSQAPKLLFHYYDKDFNNEADTPDNFQSRRPNTSFCFLDIRSPGLGDTAMYLCATSRGTEGSGRSDTQYFGPGTRLTVL.

This clonotype was picked up a small number of times. The genes are TRBV5-4 and TRBJ1-5; 12 nucleotides line up with TRBD1. The CDR3 contains 14 residues. The V gene's germline CDR1 is SGHNT and CDR2 YYREEE (reference sequence). With 5 bases clipped from V and 9 bases from J, the junction kept 6 bases outside the gene matches. The CDR3 sequence: CASSRDRGLLPQHF. In nucleotides, the CDR3 is TGTGCCAGCAGTAGGGACAGGGGGCTTCTGCCCCAGCATTTT.

V usage is TRBV7-2 and J usage is TRBJ2-1; tentative D call: TRBD2 (6 bases). The length of the CDR3 is 13 residues. Trimming cost V 5 bases and J 8 bases, with 13 bases left between them. Germline V CDR1 and CDR2: SGHTA, FQGNSA. CDR3 loop: CASSEVGSHEQFF. CDR3 nucleotide sequence: TGTGCCAGCAGCGAGGTCGGGAGCCATGAGCAGTTCTTC.

The chain is built from TRBV12-3 or TRBV12-4 and TRBJ1-2; D is unresolved. CDR3 size: 13 residues. The germline V and J ends were trimmed by 1 base and 8 bases, with 11 bases remaining between them. The CDR3 reads CASSLGTHHGYTF. The CDR3 DNA is TGTGCCAGCAGTTTAGGGACTCATCACGGCTACACCTTC.

The chain carries TRBV24-1 and TRBJ2-1; TRBD2 agrees at 10 bases. The CDR3 runs to 20 residues. Germline V CDR1 and CDR2: KGHDR, SFDVKD. The junction had 13 bases not matched to a gene; V was cut back by 3 bases and J by 0 bases. The CDR3: CATSDPTGGLALSSYNEQFF. CDR3 DNA sequence: TGTGCCACCAGTGATCCCACGGGGGGACTAGCGTTGAGCTCCTACAATGAGCAGTTCTTC.

The chain uses TRBV20-1 and TRBJ2-7; 11 positions agree with TRBD2. Germline lookup yields CDR1 DFQATT and CDR2 SNEGSKA (reference sequence). V lost 0 bases, J lost 0 bases, and 4 bases stayed unmatched. This CDR3 region has 16 residues. The CDR3 loop reads CSARDSGLADSYEQYF. The CDR3 DNA reads as TGCAGTGCTAGAGATTCGGGACTAGCGGACTCCTACGAGCAGTACTTC.

Only one count was recorded for this clonotype. V gene TRBV10-3 combines with J gene TRBJ2-1, with D uncertain. The germline V gene has CDR1 ENHRY and CDR2 SYGVKD. This CDR3 is 14 amino acids long. The V gene lost 10 bases and the J gene lost 0 bases, with 13 bases spanning the gap. In nucleotides, the CDR3 is TGTGCCAGCCGAGCCCTAGGCTCCTACAATGAGCAGTTCTTC. It translates to CASRALGSYNEQFF.